The rows below give T cell receptor beta chains drawn from one sample of a study of blood T cell repertoires in COVID-19. The method was immunoSEQ multiplex PCR; TCRdb's version includes in-frame clones alone and lacks a portion of them. The data contain about 17,000 clones, around 80% of them singletons. What was sequenced was peripheral blood. All receptors come from a man aged 55-75 years with active or convalescent COVID-19. Both conserved end residues are part of each CDR3. The D gene is left open where the match is weak. A clone size is listed for some rows: how often the clone was seen (once, few, many), or a class if it is expanded.

J gene	D gene	clone size	V gene	CDR3 protein	CDR3 DNA
TRBJ2-5	.	few	TRBV4-2	CASSLGGRGETQYF	TGTGCCAGCAGCCTCGGGGGGCGGGGGGAGACCCAGTACTTC
TRBJ2-5	.	.	TRBV10-2	CASAGGAAEEETQYF	TGCGCCAGCGCGGGCGGAGCAGCGGAGGAAGAGACCCAGTACTTC
TRBJ2-3	TRBD2	.	TRBV24-1	CATSDWRLAGGLGDTQYF	TGTGCCACCAGTGATTGGAGACTAGCGGGGGGGCTGGGAGATACGCAGTATTTT
TRBJ2-7	TRBD1	.	TRBV7-9	CASSLKDRGRYEQYF	TGTGCCAGCAGCTTGAAAGACAGGGGAAGGTACGAGCAGTACTTC
TRBJ1-1	.	.	TRBV9	CASKDLGGNTEAFF	TGTGCCAGCAAGGACCTGGGGGGGAACACTGAAGCTTTCTTT
TRBJ2-2	.	.	TRBV2	CASSALGGTGELFF	TGTGCCAGCAGCGCGCTAGGGGGCACCGGGGAGCTGTTTTTT
TRBJ2-7	TRBD1	.	TRBV4-1	CASSQVDRASYEQYF	TGCGCCAGCAGCCAAGTGGACAGGGCCTCCTACGAGCAGTACTTC
TRBJ2-3	TRBD2	.	TRBV6-6	CATGTSGSADTQYF	TGTGCCACGGGGACTAGCGGGAGCGCAGATACGCAGTATTTT
TRBJ2-1	TRBD2	.	TRBV2	CATKREAGLGYNEQFF	TGTGCCACCAAGCGGGAGGCTGGTCTGGGATACAATGAGCAGTTCTTC
TRBJ2-7	.	.	TRBV18	CASSPRTIGTHEQYF	TGTGCCAGCTCACCACGTACCATCGGTACCCACGAGCAGTACTTC
TRBJ2-2	.	.	TRBV5-8	CASSLGTGSNTGELFF	TGTGCCAGCAGCTTGGGAACAGGTTCGAACACCGGGGAGCTGTTTTTT
TRBJ1-1	TRBD1	.	TRBV10-3	CAISERGPGTEAFF	TGTGCCATCAGTGAAAGGGGGCCTGGAACTGAAGCTTTCTTT
TRBJ1-2	TRBD1	.	TRBV4-1	CASSQPGQGVTNYGYTF	TGCGCCAGCAGCCAACCGGGACAGGGGGTTACTAACTATGGCTACACCTTC
TRBJ2-3	.	.	TRBV19	CASRQDADTQYF	TGTGCCAGTAGACAGGACGCAGATACGCAGTATTTT